A selection of T cell receptor beta chains follows, all from one sample in a study of T-cell memory formation after mild COVID-19. TCRdb re-called the 5' RACE reads through MiXCR, storing one row per CDR3 protein. The table has under 400,000 distinct CDR3 sequences, 25% to 30% seen once. Input material: PBMCs or a T cell subset sorted from them (not recorded which). These receptor sequences come from an adult woman who had mild COVID-19 (a few samples of this study predate the infection). Cell type and time point are not known. Both conserved end residues are part of each CDR3. The order of the fields is J gene, D gene, clone size, V gene, CDR3 protein, CDR3 DNA. The D gene is left open where the match is weak. Clone size is not always given. Where it is, it says once, few, many or a class for expanded clones.

j_gene: TRBJ2-1; d_gene: TRBD2; abundance: few; v_gene: TRBV29-1; CDR3aa: CSVVGGSPTYNEQFF; CDR3nt: TGCAGCGTTGTGGGGGGGAGCCCCACCTACAATGAGCAGTTCTTC
j_gene: TRBJ2-3; d_gene: TRBD1; abundance: few; v_gene: TRBV24-1; CDR3aa: CATSERGQRWVTDTQYF; CDR3nt: TGTGCCACCAGTGAACGGGGACAGAGGTGGGTCACAGATACGCAGTATTTT
j_gene: TRBJ1-1; d_gene: TRBD1; abundance: NA; v_gene: TRBV6-5; CDR3aa: CASSYEGQGGTEAFF; CDR3nt: TGTGCCAGCAGTTACGAGGGACAGGGGGGCACTGAAGCTTTCTTT
j_gene: TRBJ2-7; d_gene: TRBD1; abundance: few; v_gene: TRBV6-6; CDR3aa: CASSYRSPGTGPYEQYF; CDR3nt: TGTGCCAGCAGTTACCGGAGTCCCGGGACAGGGCCCTACGAGCAGTACTTC
j_gene: TRBJ2-1; d_gene: TRBD2; abundance: few; v_gene: TRBV10-3; CDR3aa: CAIARTSGDNEQFF; CDR3nt: TGTGCCATCGCGAGGACTAGCGGGGACAATGAGCAGTTCTTC
j_gene: TRBJ2-7; d_gene: NA; abundance: NA; v_gene: TRBV20-1; CDR3aa: CSASKGYYEQYF; CDR3nt: TGCAGTGCTTCTAAAGGCTACTACGAGCAGTACTTC
j_gene: TRBJ2-3; d_gene: NA; abundance: NA; v_gene: TRBV15; CDR3aa: CATSREGYRTTDTQYF; CDR3nt: TGTGCCACCAGCAGAGAAGGGTACAGGACCACAGATACGCAGTATTTT
j_gene: TRBJ1-1; d_gene: NA; abundance: few; v_gene: TRBV15; CDR3aa: CATSRGRSNTEAFF; CDR3nt: TGTGCCACCAGCAGAGGCAGATCGAACACTGAAGCTTTCTTT
j_gene: TRBJ2-3; d_gene: TRBD2; abundance: few; v_gene: TRBV24-1; CDR3aa: CATSDKRGWEDTQYF; CDR3nt: TGTGCCACCAGTGATAAGCGGGGGTGGGAAGATACGCAGTATTTT
j_gene: TRBJ2-1; d_gene: NA; abundance: NA; v_gene: TRBV5-1; CDR3aa: CASSLAREGSSYNEQFF; CDR3nt: TGCGCCAGCAGCTTGGCTCGGGAAGGGAGCTCCTACAATGAGCAGTTCTTC
j_gene: TRBJ2-5; d_gene: TRBD1; abundance: many; v_gene: TRBV4-1; CDR3aa: CASSRTGAMEGTQYF; CDR3nt: TGCGCCAGCAGCCGGACAGGGGCTATGGAAGGGACCCAGTACTTC
j_gene: TRBJ2-7; d_gene: NA; abundance: few; v_gene: TRBV11-1; CDR3aa: CASRPGTASAYEQYF; CDR3nt: TGTGCCAGCAGACCCGGGACAGCTAGCGCCTACGAGCAGTACTTC
j_gene: TRBJ1-1; d_gene: NA; abundance: NA; v_gene: TRBV12-3/TRBV12-4; CDR3aa: CASRTGTAHTEAFF; CDR3nt: TGTGCCAGCAGGACGGGGACGGCTCACACTGAAGCTTTCTTT
j_gene: TRBJ2-1; d_gene: TRBD2; abundance: few; v_gene: TRBV18; CDR3aa: CASSRTSFSEQFF; CDR3nt: TGTGCCAGCTCTCGGACTAGCTTCAGTGAGCAGTTCTTC
j_gene: TRBJ2-7; d_gene: NA; abundance: few; v_gene: TRBV29-1; CDR3aa: CSVEVPGVSYEQYF; CDR3nt: TGCAGCGTTGAGGTCCCCGGGGTCTCCTACGAGCAGTACTTC
j_gene: TRBJ1-2; d_gene: NA; abundance: NA; v_gene: TRBV7-2; CDR3aa: CASSLTGRGGLGYTF; CDR3nt: TGTGCCAGCAGCTTAACAGGCCGGGGCGGTCTCGGCTACACCTTC
j_gene: TRBJ2-2; d_gene: NA; abundance: many; v_gene: TRBV6-2/TRBV6-3; CDR3aa: CASSYTGALTGELFF; CDR3nt: TGTGCCAGCAGTTACACGGGGGCCCTCACCGGGGAGCTGTTTTTT
j_gene: TRBJ2-7; d_gene: NA; abundance: many; v_gene: TRBV28; CDR3aa: CASSFFGHRSYEQYF; CDR3nt: TGTGCCAGCAGTTTTTTCGGTCACCGCTCCTACGAGCAGTACTTC
j_gene: TRBJ2-1; d_gene: NA; abundance: NA; v_gene: TRBV29-1; CDR3aa: CSVVAGRNEQFF; CDR3nt: TGCAGCGTTGTGGCCGGGAGAAATGAGCAGTTCTTC
j_gene: TRBJ2-7; d_gene: NA; abundance: few; v_gene: TRBV9; CDR3aa: CASSVADGSYEQYF; CDR3nt: TGTGCCAGCAGCGTAGCTGACGGGAGCTACGAGCAGTACTTC
j_gene: TRBJ2-1; d_gene: NA; abundance: few; v_gene: TRBV4-3; CDR3aa: CASSQTTYGSPPRDAAEQFF; CDR3nt: TGCGCCAGCAGCCAAACAACATACGGGAGTCCCCCGAGGGATGCGGCCGAGCAGTTCTTC
j_gene: TRBJ2-1; d_gene: TRBD2; abundance: few; v_gene: TRBV5-1; CDR3aa: CASSSGGMEQFF; CDR3nt: TGCGCCAGCAGCTCCGGGGGGATGGAGCAGTTCTTC
j_gene: TRBJ2-2; d_gene: TRBD2; abundance: few; v_gene: TRBV12-3/TRBV12-4; CDR3aa: CASLAGSGGPHTGELFF; CDR3nt: TGTGCCAGCCTGGCGGGTAGCGGGGGGCCTCACACCGGGGAGCTGTTTTTT
j_gene: TRBJ2-7; d_gene: NA; abundance: few; v_gene: TRBV7-8; CDR3aa: CASSSDGQYGYEQYF; CDR3nt: TGTGCCAGCAGCTCCGATGGACAGTACGGCTACGAGCAGTACTTC
j_gene: TRBJ2-7; d_gene: NA; abundance: NA; v_gene: TRBV15; CDR3aa: CATSRDSHSEQYF; CDR3nt: TGTGCCACCAGCAGAGACTCCCACAGCGAGCAGTACTTC
j_gene: TRBJ2-1; d_gene: TRBD2; abundance: NA; v_gene: TRBV4-3; CDR3aa: CASSQDKVSGRYNEQFF; CDR3nt: TGCGCCAGCAGCCAAGATAAGGTTAGCGGGAGGTACAATGAGCAGTTCTTC
j_gene: TRBJ1-1; d_gene: NA; abundance: NA; v_gene: TRBV5-1; CDR3aa: CASSWTRTEVSSNTEAFF; CDR3nt: TGCGCCAGCAGTTGGACAAGGACGGAGGTCTCTAGTAACACTGAAGCTTTCTTT
j_gene: TRBJ2-1; d_gene: NA; abundance: NA; v_gene: TRBV13; CDR3aa: CASSFRGLSYNEQFF; CDR3nt: TGTGCCAGCAGCTTCCGAGGACTCTCCTACAATGAGCAGTTCTTC
j_gene: TRBJ2-2; d_gene: TRBD2; abundance: few; v_gene: TRBV4-1; CDR3aa: CASSQVRGGMGGELFF; CDR3nt: TGCGCCAGCAGCCAAGTGCGCGGGGGGATGGGCGGGGAGCTGTTTTTT
j_gene: TRBJ1-1; d_gene: NA; abundance: NA; v_gene: TRBV9; CDR3aa: CASSPDTGRGNEAFF; CDR3nt: TGTGCCAGCAGCCCAGATACAGGGAGGGGCAATGAAGCTTTCTTT
j_gene: TRBJ2-7; d_gene: TRBD2; abundance: few; v_gene: TRBV20-1; CDR3aa: CSAREGGTSGLSSYEQYF; CDR3nt: TGCAGTGCTAGAGAAGGGGGGACTAGCGGGCTGTCATCCTACGAGCAGTACTTC
j_gene: TRBJ1-1; d_gene: TRBD1; abundance: NA; v_gene: TRBV9; CDR3aa: CASSAPQGGTEAFF; CDR3nt: TGTGCCAGCAGCGCTCCTCAGGGGGGCACTGAAGCTTTCTTT
j_gene: TRBJ2-5; d_gene: TRBD1; abundance: few; v_gene: TRBV12-3/TRBV12-4; CDR3aa: CASSHGQGGETQYF; CDR3nt: TGTGCCAGCAGTCATGGACAGGGCGGAGAGACCCAGTACTTC
j_gene: TRBJ2-7; d_gene: TRBD2; abundance: few; v_gene: TRBV7-2; CDR3aa: CASSVTSGISYEQYF; CDR3nt: TGTGCCAGCAGCGTAACTAGCGGGATCTCCTACGAGCAGTACTTC
j_gene: TRBJ1-6; d_gene: TRBD1; abundance: NA; v_gene: TRBV12-3/TRBV12-4; CDR3aa: CASSPGTGEISYNSPLHF; CDR3nt: TGTGCCAGCAGTCCAGGGACAGGGGAAATCTCCTATAATTCACCCCTCCACTTT
j_gene: TRBJ1-1; d_gene: NA; abundance: few; v_gene: TRBV2; CDR3aa: CASRTGDLAFF; CDR3nt: TGTGCCAGCAGGACGGGGGATTTAGCTTTCTTT
j_gene: TRBJ2-5; d_gene: NA; abundance: NA; v_gene: TRBV20-1; CDR3aa: CSALTGRGETQYF; CDR3nt: TGCAGTGCCCTGACTGGAAGGGGAGAGACCCAGTACTTC
j_gene: TRBJ1-2; d_gene: NA; abundance: NA; v_gene: TRBV4-1; CDR3aa: CASSPLAWGQDNGYTF; CDR3nt: TGCGCCAGCAGCCCGCTGGCATGGGGGCAGGATAACGGCTACACCTTC
j_gene: TRBJ1-2; d_gene: NA; abundance: NA; v_gene: TRBV3-1; CDR3aa: CASSLGVSAYGYTF; CDR3nt: TGTGCCAGCAGCCTAGGCGTGAGCGCCTATGGCTACACCTTC
j_gene: TRBJ1-2; d_gene: NA; abundance: NA; v_gene: TRBV6-5; CDR3aa: CASSTGGGYTF; CDR3nt: TGTGCCAGCAGTACTGGAGGTGGCTACACCTTC
j_gene: TRBJ1-1; d_gene: TRBD1; abundance: few; v_gene: TRBV29-1; CDR3aa: CSVADTGGITEAFF; CDR3nt: TGCAGCGTTGCCGACACAGGGGGGATAACTGAAGCTTTCTTT
j_gene: TRBJ2-1; d_gene: NA; abundance: NA; v_gene: TRBV4-3; CDR3aa: CASSKGGTSYNEQFF; CDR3nt: TGCGCCAGCAGCAAAGGCGGAACCTCCTACAATGAGCAGTTCTTC
j_gene: TRBJ2-3; d_gene: TRBD2; abundance: many; v_gene: TRBV5-5; CDR3aa: CASSPEGGLVADTQYF; CDR3nt: TGTGCCAGCAGCCCAGAGGGGGGACTAGTCGCAGATACGCAGTATTTT
j_gene: TRBJ2-2; d_gene: NA; abundance: NA; v_gene: TRBV11-2; CDR3aa: CASSFGGDRTTGELFF; CDR3nt: TGTGCCAGCAGCTTCGGGGGGGACAGGACCACCGGGGAGCTGTTTTTT